This TCR beta chain was captured by sequencing in a study of CD8 T cells in Susac syndrome. RNA amounts of 0.5 to 1 ug underwent reverse transcription with random hexamers. With immunoSEQ multiplex PCR, TCR beta CDR3 was amplified across 54 Vbeta and 13 Jbeta. A single record per CDR3 protein comes from TCRdb applying MiXCR to the immunoSEQ multiplex PCR reads. Here the sample spans about 150,000 distinct CDR3 sequences, 85% to 95% being singletons. This CDR3 is built from 14 residues. V dropped 4 bases and J dropped 8; count of bases not matched to a gene: 6. Germline loops: CDR1 KGHDR, CDR2 SFDVKD. CD8+ and CD4+ blood T cells underwent TCR beta sequencing. Bulk CD8+ and CD4+ cells came from magnetic negative isolation; CD8+ TEMRA by FACS.

The genes are TRBV24-1 and TRBJ2-2, with 7 positions matching TRBD2. This TCR was recovered from a human donor with multiple sclerosis. Sample: CD8+ T cells from PBMCs. The CDR3 protein is CATSDRTSYGELFF. The CDR3 nucleotides are TGTGCCACCAGTGACAGGACTAGTTATGGGGAGCTGTTTTTT.